This record looks at one T cell receptor (beta chain) sequence and its context. Its cognate antigen is unknown. The sample belongs to a study of T cell responses to AZD1222 COVID-19 vaccine. The overall study: Some second doses came at about 4 weeks and others at about 12 weeks; these were pooled.

The protocol was immunoSEQ multiplex PCR, while the TCRdb copy is restricted to in-frame clones and leaves out a portion. The sample lists about 140,000 clones; about 90% were seen once. Study-wide results and limits: Two AZD1222 administrations were followed by greater Spike-specific TCR breadth and depth. The repertoires were collected only after the peak T cell response.

V was trimmed by 3 bases and J by 8 bases, leaving 13 bases between them. Germline-derived CDR1 and CDR2 are MNHEY and SMNVEV (reference sequence). The CDR3 consists of 14 residues. Sample: peripheral blood, taken on day 0 of AZD1222 vaccination. The sequence was obtained from an adult in good health. The chain employs TRBV27 and TRBJ1-4; a possible D gene is TRBD1 (6 bases). For the CDR3, the DNA is TGTGCCAGCAGTTTCCGCAGGGGTGGAGAAAAACTGTTTTTT. This codes for CASSFRRGGEKLFF.